This TCR beta chain was observed in a study of Ad26.COV2.S vaccination and SARS-CoV-2 variants. The overall study: Vaccine-arm donor from the placebo-controlled COV1001 Ad26.COV2.S trial.

Germline lookup yields CDR1 SGHVS and CDR2 FNYEAQ. This CDR3 spans 13 amino acids. Deletions cut 1 base from V and 1 base from J, with 4 bases between. Treatment: 15 to 20 received Ad26.COV2.S at low or high dose, single or two shots; 5 received placebo; per-sample allocation not given. On day 63 after the first injection, vaccine and placebo recipients gave samples. Assay used: immunoSEQ multiplex PCR; TCRdb lists only in-frame clones, some missing. This sample has 360,000 or so clones, with approximately 91% found just once. V is TRBV7-6 and J is TRBJ2-5, with D unclear. The sequences come from peripheral blood, collected in a trial of Ad26.COV2.S vaccine versus placebo. The receptor was derived from a person aged 18 to 65 who received the Ad26.COV2.S COVID-19 vaccine or a placebo. CDR3 DNA sequence: TGTGCCAGCAGCTTAGGGGGCCAAGAGACCCAGTACTTC. This sequence encodes CASSLGGQETQYF. The complete variable domain, with remaining parts taken from reference TRBV7-6 and TRBJ2-5, reads GAGVSQSPRYKVTKRGQDVALRCDPISGHVSLYWYRQALGQGPEFLTYFNYEAQQDKSGLPNDRFSAERPEGSISTLTIQRTEQRDSAMYRCASSLGGQETQYFGPGTRLLVL.